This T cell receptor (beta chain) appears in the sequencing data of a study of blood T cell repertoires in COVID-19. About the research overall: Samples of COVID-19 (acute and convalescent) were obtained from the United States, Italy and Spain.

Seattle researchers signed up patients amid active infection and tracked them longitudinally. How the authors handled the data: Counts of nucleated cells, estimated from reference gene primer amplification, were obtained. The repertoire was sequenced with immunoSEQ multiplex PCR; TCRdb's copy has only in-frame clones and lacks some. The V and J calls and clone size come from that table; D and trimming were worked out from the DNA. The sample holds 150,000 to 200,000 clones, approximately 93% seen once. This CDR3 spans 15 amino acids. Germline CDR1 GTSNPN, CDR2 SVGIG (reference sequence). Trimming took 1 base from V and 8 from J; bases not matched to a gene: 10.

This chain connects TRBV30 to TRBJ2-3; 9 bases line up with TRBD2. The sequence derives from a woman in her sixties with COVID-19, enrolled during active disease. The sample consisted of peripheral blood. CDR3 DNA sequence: TGTGCCTGGAGTGCTAGCGGGGTCCTCTTTGGTACGCAGTATTTT. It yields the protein CAWSASGVLFGTQYF.